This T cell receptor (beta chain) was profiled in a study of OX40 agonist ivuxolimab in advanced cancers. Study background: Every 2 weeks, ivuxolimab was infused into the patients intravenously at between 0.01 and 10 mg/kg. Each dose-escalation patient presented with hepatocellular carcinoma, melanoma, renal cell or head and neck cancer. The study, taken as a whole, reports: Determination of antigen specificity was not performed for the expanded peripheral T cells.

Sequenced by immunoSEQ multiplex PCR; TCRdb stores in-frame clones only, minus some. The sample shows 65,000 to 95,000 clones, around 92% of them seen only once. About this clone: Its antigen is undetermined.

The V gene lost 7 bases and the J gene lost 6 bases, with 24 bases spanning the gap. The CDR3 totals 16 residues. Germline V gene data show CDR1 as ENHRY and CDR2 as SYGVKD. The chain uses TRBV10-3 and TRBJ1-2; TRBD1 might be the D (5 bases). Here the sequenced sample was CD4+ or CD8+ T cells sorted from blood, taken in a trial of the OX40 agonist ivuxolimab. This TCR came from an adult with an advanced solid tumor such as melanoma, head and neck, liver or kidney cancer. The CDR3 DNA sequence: TGTGCCATCACCCGGGGCACGATACGGGGGGGAGATGGCTACACCTTC. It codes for CAITRGTIRGGDGYTF.